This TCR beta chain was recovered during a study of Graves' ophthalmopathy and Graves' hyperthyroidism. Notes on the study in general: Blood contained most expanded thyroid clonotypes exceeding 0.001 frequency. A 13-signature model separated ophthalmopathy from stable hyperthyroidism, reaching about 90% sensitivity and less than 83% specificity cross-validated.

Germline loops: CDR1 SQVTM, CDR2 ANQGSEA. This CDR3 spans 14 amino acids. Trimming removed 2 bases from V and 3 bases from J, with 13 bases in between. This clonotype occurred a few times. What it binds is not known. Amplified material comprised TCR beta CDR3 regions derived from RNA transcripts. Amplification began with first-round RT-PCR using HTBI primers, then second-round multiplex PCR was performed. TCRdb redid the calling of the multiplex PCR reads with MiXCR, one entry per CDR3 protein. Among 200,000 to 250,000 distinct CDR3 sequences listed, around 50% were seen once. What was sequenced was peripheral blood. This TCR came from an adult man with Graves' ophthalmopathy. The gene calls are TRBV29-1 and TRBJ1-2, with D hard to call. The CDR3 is CSVESVTRDYGYTF. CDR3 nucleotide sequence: TGCAGCGTTGAATCGGTCACGCGCGACTATGGCTACACCTTC. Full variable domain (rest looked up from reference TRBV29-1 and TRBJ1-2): SAVISQKPSRDICQRGTSLTIQCQVDSQVTMMFWYRQQPGQSLTLIATANQGSEATYESGFVIDKFPISRPNLTFSTLTVSNMSPEDSSIYLCSVESVTRDYGYTFGSGTRLTVV.